A single sample is the source of the 32 T cell receptor beta chains below, sequenced in a study of chemoradiotherapy in HPV16-positive cancers. Sequencing was performed with immunoSEQ multiplex PCR; in TCRdb, only in-frame clones are kept and a portion is missing. Among just over 25,000 clones, roughly nine tenths were seen once, and the ten largest hold 20% to 25%. The sample was blood, taken from a patient who underwent chemoradiotherapy. These receptors came from a human donor with HPV-associated anogenital cancer.

V and J are TRBV1 and TRBJ2-1; the listed D gene, TRBD2, was not tested against the DNA. TRBV1 is described as a pseudogene. This CDR3 region has 17 residues. This chain's CDR3 is CTSSQDLRLAGGNEQFF. The DNA for the CDR3 is TGCACCAGCAGCCAAGATCTGCGGCTAGCGGGAGGGAATGAGCAGTTCTTC.

The V gene is TRBV9, the J gene TRBJ2-7; 7 bases are a match to TRBD2. The CDR3 runs to 16 residues. The ends lost 7 bases at V and 1 base at J; junction bases unmatched: 14. Germline CDR1 and CDR2: SGDLS and YYNGEE. CDR3 DNA: TGTGCCAGCGGTCGAAGTAAGACTAGCCAATCCTACGAGCAGTACTTC. This encodes CASGRSKTSQSYEQYF.

This clone was counted a single time. The V and J genes are TRBV5-1 and TRBJ2-1; TRBD2 aligns across 7 bases. Germline V gene sequence: CDR1 SGHRS, CDR2 YFSETQ. The CDR3 has 15 residues. V shed 2 bases and J 0 bases; nucleotides not matched to a gene: 2. The CDR3 spells CASSLAGSSYNEQFF. The CDR3 nucleotides are TGCGCCAGCAGCTTAGCGGGAAGCTCCTACAATGAGCAGTTCTTC.

The rearrangement uses TRBV9 and TRBJ2-7; 9 nucleotides match TRBD1. The CDR3 extends over 14 amino acids. V lost 4 bases and J lost 4; bases outside the gene matches: 6. Germline V gives CDR1 SGDLS, CDR2 YYNGEE. The chain's CDR3 is CASSPGTGSYEQYF. As DNA, the CDR3 is TGTGCCAGCAGCCCAGGGACAGGGTCATACGAGCAGTACTTC.

This rearrangement joins TRBV9 to TRBJ2-3, with a possible D match to TRBD2 (5 bases). Germline CDR1 and CDR2: SGDLS and YYNGEE. V shed 4 bases and J shed 2 bases, with 14 bases lying between them. This CDR3 is 15 amino acids long. The CDR3 loop reads CASSPEGRTTDTQYF. DNA of the CDR3: TGTGCCAGCAGCCCCGAGGGCAGAACCACAGATACGCAGTATTTT. The full variable domain, completed using reference TRBV9 and TRBJ2-3, is DSGVTQTPKHLITATGQRVTLRCSPRSGDLSVYWYQQSLDQGLQFLIQYYNGEERAKGNILERFSAQQFPDLHSELNLSSLELGDSALYFCASSPEGRTTDTQYFGPGTRLTVL.

This sequence joins TRBV18 and TRBJ2-7; TRBD1 agrees at 11 bases. CDR1 KGHSH and CDR2 LQKENI come from the germline V gene. The V and J ends lost 5 bases and 3 bases, in that order; junction bases with no gene match: 6. The CDR3 runs 15 residues. CDR3 region: CASSAQGTGGYEQYF. For the CDR3, the DNA is TGTGCCAGCTCAGCGCAGGGGACAGGGGGCTACGAGCAGTACTTC.

J is TRBJ2-4 and V is TRBV7-3; 10 nucleotides line up with TRBD1. Germline V gene lookup returns CDR1 SGHTA and CDR2 FQGTGA. Germline trimming cut 5 bases from V and 7 bases from J; bases unmatched to any gene: 8. The CDR3 extends over 15 amino acids. This CDR3 is CASSPGDRGDNIQYF. The CDR3 DNA follows: TGTGCCAGCAGCCCAGGGGACAGGGGAGATAACATTCAGTACTTC.

The chain uses TRBV30 and TRBJ2-7; perhaps TRBD1 as D (6 bases). The V and J ends lost 0 bases and 0 bases respectively, with 18 bases between them. This CDR3 comprises 17 residues. CDR1 and CDR2 from the germline V gene are GTSNPN and SVGIG (reference sequence). The CDR3 DNA sequence: TGTGCCTGGAGTGTTGGGACAACCCTTTCTCACTCCTACGAGCAGTACTTC. Translated, it gives CAWSVGTTLSHSYEQYF.

This CDR3 is CAISESILGNRAGELFF. CDR3 DNA sequence: TGTGCCATCAGTGAGTCCATTTTGGGGAATCGGGCCGGGGAGCTGTTTTTT. This chain uses TRBV10-3 with TRBJ2-2; the D is unclear. Germline assignment: CDR1 ENHRY and CDR2 SYGVKD. This CDR3 region has 17 residues. The V and J ends lost 0 bases and 6 bases respectively, with 17 bases between them.

This chain links TRBV9 with TRBJ2-7; D is possibly TRBD1 or TRBD2 (5 bases each). CDR3 length: 16 amino acids. Germline CDR1 is SGDLS and CDR2 is YYNGEE. V was trimmed by 7 bases and J by 2 bases, leaving 22 bases between them. The CDR3 spells CASPQGEVQPPYEQYF. The CDR3 DNA sequence: TGTGCCAGCCCCCAGGGAGAGGTCCAACCCCCCTACGAGCAGTACTTC.

This rearrangement joins TRBV5-1 to TRBJ2-2; 9 bases agree with TRBD2. V shed 7 bases, J shed 5 bases, and the junction held 6 bases outside the gene matches. Germline CDR1 is SGHRS and CDR2 is YFSETQ. This CDR3 spans 14 amino acids. The CDR3 spells CASVFLAGTGELFF. CDR3 nucleotide sequence: TGCGCCAGCGTTTTTCTAGCGGGAACCGGGGAGCTGTTTTTT.

The V and J genes are TRBV6-5 and TRBJ1-2; D unclear. V lost 6 bases and J 2 bases, leaving 13 bases between the germline ends. The CDR3 consists of 14 residues. CDR1 and CDR2 (germline): MNHEY, SVGAGI. The CDR3 spells CASSDGRRNYGYTF. CDR3 coding DNA: TGTGCCAGCAGCGATGGACGGCGGAACTATGGCTACACCTTC.

The J gene is TRBJ1-2, the V gene TRBV5-1; 7 nucleotides align to TRBD1. Losses at the gene ends were 4 bases for V and 4 bases for J; bases not matched to a gene: 7. Germline V lookup: CDR1 SGHRS, CDR2 YFSETQ. The CDR3 runs to 14 residues. CDR3 in DNA: TGCGCCAGCAGCCCGGGACAGCCTATCTATGGCTACACCTTC. This sequence encodes CASSPGQPIYGYTF.

The chain is built from TRBV5-1 and TRBJ2-4; 7 bases align to TRBD1. The CDR3 spans 16 residues. CDR1 and CDR2 (germline): SGHRS, YFSETQ. V lost 5 bases and J lost 0; bases outside the gene matches: 8. Here the CDR3 reads CASRKGQELAKNIQYF. In DNA form, the CDR3 reads TGCGCCAGCAGAAAAGGACAGGAACTAGCCAAAAACATTCAGTACTTC.

The gene calls are TRBV6-5 and TRBJ1-2; D remains unclear. Germline lookup yields CDR1 MNHEY and CDR2 SVGAGI. The CDR3 spans 15 residues. Trimming stripped 5 bases from V and 2 bases from J, with 15 bases between. The CDR3 loop reads CASSQGIRGNYGYTF. The CDR3 bases are TGTGCCAGCAGTCAAGGGATACGGGGAAACTATGGCTACACCTTC.

The CDR3 reads CASSSGSYNEQFF. In DNA form, the CDR3 reads TGTGCCAGCAGTTCGGGTTCCTACAATGAGCAGTTCTTC. The chain recombines TRBV6-5 with TRBJ2-1; D unresolved. CDR3 length: 13 residues. Germline CDR1 MNHEY, CDR2 SVGAGI. Trimming shortened V by 4 bases and J by 1 base, and 5 bases separated the two germline ends.

This chain joins TRBV6-1 and TRBJ1-2; D unclear. Germline CDR1 reads MNHNS; CDR2 reads SASEGT. V was pared by 7 bases and J by 4 bases, with 10 bases between. This CDR3 contains 12 residues. CDR3 coding DNA: TGTGCCAGCATTAATAGAGGCTATGGCTACACCTTC. Its protein is CASINRGYGYTF.

The V and J genes are TRBV21-1 and TRBJ2-7; TRBD2, as called in the table, went unchecked against the DNA. TRBV21-1 is shown as a pseudogene. The CDR3 loop spans 14 amino acids. The CDR3 bases are TGTGCCAAGCCGCGGACTAGCGGGAGGTACGAGCAGTACTTC. It is translated as CAKPRTSGRYEQYF.

The chain uses TRBV7-9 and TRBJ1-2, with a weak D call TRBD1 (5 bases). Per the germline V gene, CDR1 is SEHNR and CDR2 is FQNEAQ (reference sequence). This CDR3 region has 15 residues. V gave up 5 bases and J gave up 3 bases, with 16 bases separating them. CDR3: CASSAADRPYYGYTF. DNA for the CDR3: TGTGCCAGCAGCGCAGCCGACAGACCCTACTATGGCTACACCTTC.

V gene TRBV5-1 combines with J gene TRBJ1-1; TRBD1 aligns across 12 bases. From germline, CDR1 is SGHRS and CDR2 YFSETQ. The CDR3 spans 17 residues. With V trimmed by 2 bases and J by 3 bases, 8 bases remained unmatched. This chain's CDR3 is CASSFGGTGGEDTEAFF. CDR3 coding DNA: TGCGCCAGCAGCTTTGGTGGGACAGGGGGCGAGGACACTGAAGCTTTCTTT.

The V call is TRBV6-1, the J call TRBJ1-6, with TRBD1 matching over 7 bases. Germline-derived CDR1 and CDR2 are MNHNS and SASEGT. There are 17 residues in the CDR3. V shed 4 bases and J 1 base; nucleotides not matched to a gene: 7. CDR3 nucleotide sequence: TGTGCCAGCAGTGCCCGACAGGGAGGTTCCTATAATTCACCCCTCCACTTT. Its translation: CASSARQGGSYNSPLHF.

The V call is TRBV18, the J call TRBJ2-3; 11 nucleotides match TRBD1. Looked up from germline, CDR1 is KGHSH and CDR2 is LQKENI. The CDR3 consists of 16 residues. V gave up 3 bases and J gave up 3 bases; unmatched junction bases: 5. The CDR3 sequence is CASSPRTGGVTDTQYF. The CDR3 DNA sequence: TGTGCCAGCTCACCGCGGACAGGGGGCGTAACAGATACGCAGTATTTT. Complete variable domain (other parts from reference TRBV18 and TRBJ2-3): NAGVMQNPRHLVRRRGQEARLRCSPMKGHSHVYWYRQLPEEGLKFMVYLQKENIIDESGMPKERFSAEFPKEGPSILRIQQVVRGDSAAYFCASSPRTGGVTDTQYFGPGTRLTVL.

This chain joins TRBV7-9 and TRBJ1-6; D is possibly TRBD1 (5 bases). CDR1 and CDR2 (germline): SEHNR, FQNEAQ (reference sequence). With 0 bases removed from V and 7 bases from J, the gap between germline ends came to 7 bases. This CDR3 spans 14 amino acids. This chain's CDR3 is CASSLAGDNSPLHF. CDR3 sequence (DNA): TGTGCCAGCAGCTTAGCAGGGGACAATTCACCCCTCCACTTT.

The chain links TRBV7-6 to TRBJ2-5, with D possibly matching TRBD2 (5 bases). V lost 1 base and J lost 2, with 14 bases in between. Germline V gene data show CDR1 as SGHVS and CDR2 as FNYEAQ. The CDR3 contains 16 residues. The CDR3, as DNA: TGTGCCAGCAGCTTAGGGTCTACCTCGGGGCAAGAGACCCAGTACTTC. It yields the protein CASSLGSTSGQETQYF.

The chain carries TRBV6-5 and TRBJ2-7; 10 positions agree with TRBD2. Germline V gives CDR1 MNHEY, CDR2 SVGAGI. Trimming removed 6 bases from V and 0 bases from J; junction bases left unmatched: 5. The CDR3 is 15 residues long. The CDR3 reads CASRRTSGVSYEQYF. The CDR3 DNA follows: TGTGCCAGCAGACGTACTAGCGGGGTCTCCTACGAGCAGTACTTC.

The chain links TRBV4-3 to TRBJ2-7; D is possibly TRBD2 (7 bases). This CDR3 is 18 amino acids long. Trimming took 0 bases from V and 0 from J, leaving 18 bases between them. CDR1 LGHNA and CDR2 YSLEER come from the germline V gene. CDR3: CASSQEWQGGGASYEQYF. CDR3 sequence (DNA): TGCGCCAGCAGCCAAGAATGGCAGGGAGGGGGAGCCTCCTACGAGCAGTACTTC.

CDR3 region: CASSPPRSAGGWGETQYF. The CDR3, as DNA: TGTGCCAGCAGCCCGCCTCGGTCCGCGGGGGGATGGGGAGAGACCCAGTACTTC. The chain couples TRBV7-8 to TRBJ2-5, with 8 bases lining up with TRBD2. CDR3 length equals 18 residues. Germline CDR1 SGHVS, CDR2 FQNEAQ. Trimming at V came to 5 bases and at J to 4 bases, leaving 18 bases not matched to a gene.

This chain uses TRBV5-1 with TRBJ1-2, with D possibly TRBD1 on 5 matching bases. Germline CDR1 and CDR2: SGHRS and YFSETQ. Trimming stripped 0 bases from V and 8 bases from J, with 11 bases between. This CDR3 is 13 amino acids long. The CDR3 is CASSLGQGEGYTF. The CDR3 coding sequence is TGCGCCAGCAGCTTGGGCCAGGGTGAAGGCTACACCTTC.

This rearrangement joins TRBV28 to TRBJ1-2, with TRBD1 as a possible D gene (5 bases). Trimming stripped 5 bases from V and 4 bases from J, with 17 bases between. The CDR3 totals 15 residues. In germline, CDR1 is MDHEN, CDR2 SYDVKM. CDR3 amino acids: CASSKGTLLGYGYTF. The DNA for the CDR3 is TGTGCCAGCAGTAAGGGGACGCTCCTTGGCTATGGCTACACCTTC.

CDR3 in DNA: TGCGCCAGCAGCCAAGATTACAGGGGGCCGCCTAACTATGGCTACACCTTC. It codes for CASSQDYRGPPNYGYTF. The chain employs TRBV4-3 and TRBJ1-2, with 9 bases aligning to TRBD1. Germline lookup yields CDR1 LGHNA and CDR2 YSLEER. J gave up 0 bases and V 0 bases, and 5 bases lay outside the gene matches. CDR3 length: 17 residues.

The V and J genes are TRBV29-1 and TRBJ2-7; 7 bases are a match to TRBD1. The CDR3 runs to 13 residues. The V gene end was trimmed by 5 bases and the J gene end by 3 bases; junction bases not matched to a gene: 7. CDR1 SQVTM and CDR2 ANQGSEA come from the germline V gene. CDR3 in amino acids: CSVQDRTNYEQYF. Here the CDR3 DNA reads TGCAGCGTTCAGGACAGGACGAACTACGAGCAGTACTTC.

The J gene is TRBJ1-4, the V gene TRBV6-6, with 10 bases that match TRBD1. The CDR3 length is 14 residues. The V segment lost 10 bases and the J segment 8 bases; nucleotides outside the gene matches: 10. From germline, CDR1 is MNHNY and CDR2 SVGAGI (reference sequence). CDR3 DNA: TGTGCCACCATGTGGGGGACAGGGGCGGAAAAACTGTTTTTT. Its protein is CATMWGTGAEKLFF.